The rows below give T cell receptor beta chains drawn from one sample of a study of regulatory T cells in long-lasting Graves disease. MiXCR was run by TCRdb on the multiplex PCR reads, yielding one entry per CDR3 protein. Counted here are approximately 540,000 distinct CDR3 sequences, 12% occurring once; the ten biggest clones make up approximately 9.6%. A further study also used this sample, focusing on T cells in Graves' hyperthyroidism and ophthalmopathy.

The sample in question was peripheral blood mononuclear cells (PBMCs), obtained at new diagnosis, from a patient treated with antithyroid drugs. The origin of the receptors is a woman under 40 with Graves disease. CDR3s include the opening cysteine and the closing phenylalanine or tryptophan. The D gene is left open where the match is weak. Clone size, where shown, is once, few, many, or a class for clones that have expanded.

d_call: .
v_call: TRBV14
clone_size: .
j_call: TRBJ2-6
cdr3_aa: CASSQERPSGANVLTF
cdr3_nt: TGTGCCAGCAGCCAAGAAAGGCCCTCTGGGGCCAACGTCCTGACTTTC

d_call: .
v_call: TRBV6-2/TRBV6-3
clone_size: many
j_call: TRBJ2-1
cdr3_aa: CASMSYYNEQFF
cdr3_nt: TGTGCCAGCATGAGCTACTACAATGAGCAGTTCTTC

d_call: TRBD1
v_call: TRBV6-2/TRBV6-3
clone_size: .
j_call: TRBJ2-7
cdr3_aa: CASKLGTGESEQYF
cdr3_nt: TGTGCCAGCAAACTCGGGACAGGGGAGTCCGAGCAGTACTTC

d_call: .
v_call: TRBV18
clone_size: many
j_call: TRBJ2-6
cdr3_aa: CASSPPYRDHSGANVLTF
cdr3_nt: TGTGCCAGCTCACCACCCTACCGGGATCACTCTGGGGCCAACGTCCTGACTTTC

d_call: .
v_call: TRBV20-1
clone_size: many
j_call: TRBJ1-4
cdr3_aa: CSARLGQRGEKLFF
cdr3_nt: TGCAGTGCGCGGCTCGGGCAAAGGGGTGAAAAACTGTTTTTT

d_call: .
v_call: TRBV7-9
clone_size: many
j_call: TRBJ1-1
cdr3_aa: CASGDYRATEAFF
cdr3_nt: TGTGCCAGTGGAGATTACAGGGCCACTGAAGCTTTCTTT

d_call: .
v_call: TRBV5-8
clone_size: .
j_call: TRBJ2-7
cdr3_aa: CASTLRGVVSYEQYF
cdr3_nt: TGTGCCAGCACCCTTCGGGGAGTTGTGTCCTACGAGCAGTACTTC

d_call: TRBD2
v_call: TRBV2
clone_size: many
j_call: TRBJ2-1
cdr3_aa: CASSLRLAEDSYNEQFF
cdr3_nt: TGTGCCAGCAGTCTTCGACTAGCGGAAGACTCCTACAATGAGCAGTTCTTC

d_call: .
v_call: TRBV6-1
clone_size: many
j_call: TRBJ1-1
cdr3_aa: CASSGAFLRTEAFF
cdr3_nt: TGTGCCAGCAGTGGGGCGTTTCTAAGGACTGAAGCTTTCTTT

d_call: TRBD2
v_call: TRBV6-2/TRBV6-3
clone_size: many
j_call: TRBJ2-5
cdr3_aa: CATGLAGGPETQYF
cdr3_nt: TGTGCCACTGGACTAGCGGGAGGGCCGGAGACCCAGTACTTC

d_call: TRBD2
v_call: TRBV11-3
clone_size: many
j_call: TRBJ2-1
cdr3_aa: CASSTGGTRNEQFF
cdr3_nt: TGTGCCAGCAGCACGGGAGGGACTCGTAACGAGCAGTTCTTC

d_call: .
v_call: TRBV10-1
clone_size: few
j_call: TRBJ2-3
cdr3_aa: CASSDGGSGTDTQYF
cdr3_nt: TGCGCCAGCAGTGACGGTGGCAGTGGCACAGATACGCAGTATTTT

d_call: TRBD1
v_call: TRBV12-3/TRBV12-4
clone_size: many
j_call: TRBJ2-7
cdr3_aa: CASSGGQESPYEQYF
cdr3_nt: TGTGCCAGCAGTGGGGGACAGGAGTCCCCCTACGAGCAGTACTTC

d_call: TRBD2
v_call: TRBV2
clone_size: many
j_call: TRBJ2-1
cdr3_aa: CASRDPGVAGGPMNNEQFF
cdr3_nt: TGTGCCAGCAGAGATCCGGGGGTAGCGGGAGGGCCGATGAACAATGAGCAGTTCTTC

d_call: .
v_call: TRBV11-2
clone_size: many
j_call: TRBJ1-2
cdr3_aa: CASSLGSRSYGYTF
cdr3_nt: TGTGCCAGCAGCTTAGGTTCCAGGTCCTATGGCTACACCTTC

d_call: .
v_call: TRBV18
clone_size: few
j_call: TRBJ2-7
cdr3_aa: CASSPLSGRPLEQYF
cdr3_nt: TGTGCCAGCTCACCACTCTCCGGGAGACCCCTCGAGCAGTACTTC

d_call: TRBD2
v_call: TRBV11-2
clone_size: many
j_call: TRBJ2-1
cdr3_aa: CASSTGTSVNEQFF
cdr3_nt: TGTGCCAGCAGCACCGGGACTAGCGTCAATGAGCAGTTCTTC

d_call: .
v_call: TRBV9
clone_size: few
j_call: TRBJ2-3
cdr3_aa: CASSVVVDTQYF
cdr3_nt: TGTGCCAGCAGCGTAGTGGTAGATACGCAGTATTTT

d_call: .
v_call: TRBV5-4
clone_size: many
j_call: TRBJ2-1
cdr3_aa: CASSLEPAADEQFF
cdr3_nt: TGTGCCAGCAGCTTGGAACCAGCGGCGGATGAGCAGTTCTTC

d_call: .
v_call: TRBV7-8
clone_size: many
j_call: TRBJ2-7
cdr3_aa: CASSLGLGDWSYEQYF
cdr3_nt: TGTGCCAGCAGCTTAGGGTTGGGGGACTGGTCCTACGAGCAGTACTTC

d_call: .
v_call: TRBV6-1
clone_size: many
j_call: TRBJ1-2
cdr3_aa: CASSPDALYGYTF
cdr3_nt: TGTGCCAGCAGTCCAGACGCCTTATATGGCTACACCTTC

d_call: TRBD2
v_call: TRBV5-1
clone_size: few
j_call: TRBJ2-1
cdr3_aa: CASSLEGMLLAEYNEQFF
cdr3_nt: TGCGCCAGCAGCTTGGAGGGTATGCTTCTAGCGGAGTACAATGAGCAGTTCTTC

d_call: TRBD1
v_call: TRBV30
clone_size: .
j_call: TRBJ1-2
cdr3_aa: CAGGKTGVLHGYTF
cdr3_nt: TGTGCCGGGGGGAAGACAGGGGTCCTCCATGGCTACACCTTC

d_call: .
v_call: TRBV7-9
clone_size: many
j_call: TRBJ1-1
cdr3_aa: CASSPPAGVPTNTEAFF
cdr3_nt: TGTGCCAGCAGCCCCCCGGCAGGCGTACCAACGAACACTGAAGCTTTCTTT

d_call: .
v_call: TRBV9
clone_size: many
j_call: TRBJ2-3
cdr3_aa: CASADGGGTDTQYF
cdr3_nt: TGTGCCAGCGCCGACGGGGGAGGCACAGATACGCAGTATTTT

d_call: TRBD2
v_call: TRBV6-1
clone_size: .
j_call: TRBJ2-1
cdr3_aa: CASPPLNPGTSGVIDEQFF
cdr3_nt: TGTGCCAGCCCACCCCTAAACCCCGGGACTAGCGGTGTTATCGATGAGCAGTTCTTC

d_call: TRBD2
v_call: TRBV19
clone_size: .
j_call: TRBJ2-1
cdr3_aa: CASSTSLGTSGLRTNEQFF
cdr3_nt: TGTGCCAGTAGTACCTCGCTGGGGACTAGCGGGCTCCGTACCAATGAGCAGTTCTTC

d_call: .
v_call: TRBV20-1
clone_size: few
j_call: TRBJ1-5
cdr3_aa: CSASGFSRLNQPQHF
cdr3_nt: TGCAGTGCCTCGGGGTTCTCCCGGCTAAATCAGCCCCAGCATTTT

d_call: TRBD2
v_call: TRBV27
clone_size: .
j_call: TRBJ2-7
cdr3_aa: CASSLGAGVIHEQYF
cdr3_nt: TGTGCCAGCAGTTTAGGTGCGGGAGTGATCCACGAGCAGTACTTC

d_call: TRBD1
v_call: TRBV6-1
clone_size: many
j_call: TRBJ2-2
cdr3_aa: CASASPGGNTGELFF
cdr3_nt: TGTGCCAGCGCCTCCCCAGGGGGCAACACCGGGGAGCTGTTTTTT

d_call: TRBD1
v_call: TRBV5-1
clone_size: few
j_call: TRBJ2-7
cdr3_aa: CASSLVPPDRVASYEQYF
cdr3_nt: TGCGCCAGCAGCTTGGTACCCCCGGACAGGGTCGCGTCCTACGAGCAGTACTTC

d_call: TRBD1
v_call: TRBV19
clone_size: .
j_call: TRBJ1-4
cdr3_aa: CASCRDRSEKLFF
cdr3_nt: TGTGCCAGTTGCCGGGACAGGAGTGAAAAACTGTTTTTT

d_call: .
v_call: TRBV28
clone_size: many
j_call: TRBJ2-3
cdr3_aa: CASSWEFDSNDATDTQYF
cdr3_nt: TGTGCCAGCAGCTGGGAGTTTGACTCAAACGACGCGACAGATACGCAGTATTTT

d_call: .
v_call: TRBV20-1
clone_size: .
j_call: TRBJ2-1
cdr3_aa: CSVSWGSSYNEQFF
cdr3_nt: TGCAGTGTATCGTGGGGAAGCTCCTACAATGAGCAGTTCTTC

d_call: .
v_call: TRBV2
clone_size: .
j_call: TRBJ1-2
cdr3_aa: CASCRTRTDYGYTF
cdr3_nt: TGTGCCAGCTGTCGCACCCGGACAGACTATGGCTACACCTTC

d_call: TRBD1
v_call: TRBV18
clone_size: .
j_call: TRBJ1-5
cdr3_aa: CASSPGTGGRGQPQHF
cdr3_nt: TGTGCCAGCTCACCTGGGACAGGGGGTCGTGGTCAGCCCCAGCATTTT

d_call: .
v_call: TRBV6-2/TRBV6-3
clone_size: few
j_call: TRBJ1-1
cdr3_aa: CASSYDFNTEAFF
cdr3_nt: TGTGCCAGCAGTTACGATTTTAACACTGAAGCTTTCTTT

d_call: .
v_call: TRBV16
clone_size: few
j_call: TRBJ1-4
cdr3_aa: CASSDLSIMANEKLFF
cdr3_nt: TGTGCCAGCAGCGACCTCTCGATAATGGCTAATGAAAAACTGTTTTTT

d_call: TRBD1
v_call: TRBV13
clone_size: many
j_call: TRBJ1-2
cdr3_aa: CASSSEGAPFYGYTF
cdr3_nt: TGTGCCAGCAGCTCGGAGGGGGCCCCATTCTATGGCTACACCTTC

d_call: .
v_call: TRBV27
clone_size: many
j_call: TRBJ2-3
cdr3_aa: CASSLSGVADTDTQYF
cdr3_nt: TGTGCCAGCAGTTTATCTGGGGTAGCAGACACAGATACGCAGTATTTT

d_call: TRBD2
v_call: TRBV11-2
clone_size: many
j_call: TRBJ2-2
cdr3_aa: CASSSYDTSGRFTGELFF
cdr3_nt: TGTGCCAGCAGCTCGTATGATACTAGCGGGAGGTTCACCGGGGAGCTGTTTTTT

d_call: .
v_call: TRBV3-1
clone_size: many
j_call: TRBJ1-2
cdr3_aa: CASSRTGTGLIYGYTF
cdr3_nt: TGTGCCAGCAGCCGCACCGGGACCGGCCTGATCTATGGCTACACCTTC

d_call: .
v_call: TRBV10-3
clone_size: few
j_call: TRBJ1-5
cdr3_aa: CAISESTAYSNQPQHF
cdr3_nt: TGTGCCATCAGTGAGTCAACAGCCTATAGCAATCAGCCCCAGCATTTT

d_call: .
v_call: TRBV12-3/TRBV12-4
clone_size: .
j_call: TRBJ2-7
cdr3_aa: CASSLSGAYPAYEQYF
cdr3_nt: TGTGCCAGCAGTTTATCTGGGGCTTACCCCGCCTACGAGCAGTACTTC

d_call: .
v_call: TRBV2
clone_size: many
j_call: TRBJ1-3
cdr3_aa: CASSEWLRSSGNTIYF
cdr3_nt: TGTGCCAGCAGTGAGTGGCTGAGGAGCTCTGGAAACACCATATATTTT

d_call: .
v_call: TRBV12-3/TRBV12-4
clone_size: many
j_call: TRBJ1-2
cdr3_aa: CASSRTMGAYGYTF
cdr3_nt: TGTGCCAGCAGTAGGACCATGGGGGCATATGGCTACACCTTC

d_call: .
v_call: TRBV5-1
clone_size: many
j_call: TRBJ2-2
cdr3_aa: CASSGWGADTGELFF
cdr3_nt: TGCGCCAGCAGCGGATGGGGGGCTGACACCGGGGAGCTGTTTTTT

d_call: TRBD2
v_call: TRBV24-1
clone_size: many
j_call: TRBJ2-2
cdr3_aa: CATRSGTSGSMGELFF
cdr3_nt: TGTGCCACCAGGTCCGGGACTAGCGGGAGTATGGGGGAGCTGTTTTTT

d_call: TRBD1
v_call: TRBV20-1
clone_size: few
j_call: TRBJ1-1
cdr3_aa: CSARTGSWKLNTEAFF
cdr3_nt: TGCAGTGCTAGGACAGGGAGTTGGAAGTTGAACACTGAAGCTTTCTTT

d_call: .
v_call: TRBV7-3
clone_size: .
j_call: TRBJ2-1
cdr3_aa: CASRGPVGEQFF
cdr3_nt: TGTGCCAGCAGGGGCCCGGTGGGTGAGCAGTTCTTC

d_call: .
v_call: TRBV2
clone_size: many
j_call: TRBJ2-7
cdr3_aa: CASRTVLYEQYF
cdr3_nt: TGTGCCAGCAGGACCGTCCTCTACGAGCAGTACTTC

d_call: .
v_call: TRBV24-1
clone_size: few
j_call: TRBJ2-1
cdr3_aa: CATSDPSGPSYNEQFF
cdr3_nt: TGTGCCACCAGTGATCCCAGCGGGCCCTCCTACAATGAGCAGTTCTTC

d_call: .
v_call: TRBV20-1
clone_size: few
j_call: TRBJ1-2
cdr3_aa: CSAPKGGAYSYTF
cdr3_nt: TGCAGTGCTCCGAAGGGGGGTGCCTATAGCTACACCTTC

d_call: .
v_call: TRBV3-1
clone_size: .
j_call: TRBJ2-5
cdr3_aa: CASSPLGDFQETQYF
cdr3_nt: TGTGCCAGCAGCCCCTTAGGGGATTTCCAAGAGACCCAGTACTTC

d_call: .
v_call: TRBV6-5
clone_size: many
j_call: TRBJ1-5
cdr3_aa: CASSYRAGAPGQPQHF
cdr3_nt: TGTGCCAGCAGTTACAGGGCAGGGGCTCCCGGTCAGCCCCAGCATTTT